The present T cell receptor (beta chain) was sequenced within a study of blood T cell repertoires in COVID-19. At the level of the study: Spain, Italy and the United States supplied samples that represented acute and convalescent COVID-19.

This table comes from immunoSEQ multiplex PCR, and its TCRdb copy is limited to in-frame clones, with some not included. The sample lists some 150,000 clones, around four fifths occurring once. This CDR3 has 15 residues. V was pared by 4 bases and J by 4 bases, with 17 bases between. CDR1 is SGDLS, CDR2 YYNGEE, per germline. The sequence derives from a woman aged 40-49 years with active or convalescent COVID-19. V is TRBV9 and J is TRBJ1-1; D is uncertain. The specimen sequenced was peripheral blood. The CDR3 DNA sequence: TGTGCCAGCAGCCCTCGAGGCGGGGTGGCCACTGAAGCTTTCTTT. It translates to CASSPRGGVATEAFF.